Each of the 16 T cell receptor beta chains below was sequenced from the same sample in a study of blood T cell repertoires in COVID-19. Clones were read by immunoSEQ multiplex PCR, and TCRdb kept only the in-frame ones, dropping some. This sample has under 300,000 clones, with roughly 87% found just once. Sequenced input: peripheral blood. These receptors originate from a man aged 60 to 75 who had recovered from COVID-19.

This chain connects TRBV6-6 to TRBJ2-7, with TRBD1 matching 11 bases. J lost 13 bases, V lost 5 bases, and 19 bases had no gene match. The CDR3 totals 16 residues. Looked up from germline, CDR1 is MNHNY and CDR2 is SVGAGI (reference sequence). Here the CDR3 DNA reads TGTGCCAGCAGTATACGGACAGGGGGCTCTATGAGGGAATTCTACTTC. Amino acids: CASSIRTGGSMREFYF.

The CDR3 region is CASGRQDQNTGELFF. The CDR3 bases are TGTGCCAGCGGGAGACAGGATCAAAACACCGGGGAGCTGTTTTTT. The J gene is TRBJ2-2, the V gene TRBV5-4, with D possibly matching TRBD1 (6 bases). Trimming left V 7 bases short and J 2 bases short, with 15 bases between. The CDR3 extends over 15 amino acids. In germline, CDR1 is SGHNT, CDR2 YYREEE (reference sequence).

In its sample, this clone was seen a few times. The chain joins TRBV30 to TRBJ1-1; no clear D gene. Germline-derived CDR1 and CDR2 are GTSNPN and SVGIG (reference sequence). V was clipped by 3 bases and J by 0 bases, with 8 bases between them. This CDR3 spans 13 amino acids. The CDR3 coding sequence is TGTGCCTGGAGGGAGCGAATGAACACTGAAGCTTTCTTT. Translating gives CAWRERMNTEAFF.

V is TRBV18 and J is TRBJ2-5, with D maybe TRBD1 (6 bases). The V end was cut by 1 base, the J end by 3 bases, with 9 bases between. This CDR3 has 14 amino acids. From germline, CDR1 is KGHSH and CDR2 LQKENI. This CDR3 reads CASSPQTGEETQYF. CDR3 sequence (DNA): TGTGCCAGCTCACCACAGACAGGAGAAGAGACCCAGTACTTC.

This clone is a singleton in its sample. The V gene is TRBV5-4, the J gene TRBJ1-6; unclear D gene. The germline V gene encodes CDR1 SGHNT and CDR2 YYREEE (reference sequence). The V and J ends lost 6 bases and 7 bases respectively, with 11 bases between them. The CDR3 has 13 amino acids. The CDR3 region has the DNA TGTGCCAGCAAGCGGATGGAAAATTCACCCCTCCACTTT. This encodes CASKRMENSPLHF.

In its sample, this clone was seen a few times. The chain carries TRBV12-3 or TRBV12-4 and TRBJ2-3; D might be TRBD2 (6 bases). Trimming stripped 6 bases from V and 6 bases from J, with 10 bases between. The length of the CDR3 is 12 residues. As DNA, the CDR3 is TGTGCCAGCAGCGTGGGGGGTGATACGCAGTATTTT. Translation gives CASSVGGDTQYF.

The rearrangement uses TRBV6-5 and TRBJ1-1; 7 nucleotides align to TRBD1. The ends lost 6 bases at V and 5 bases at J; junction bases unmatched: 6. The CDR3 loop spans 13 amino acids. Per germline, CDR1 MNHEY and CDR2 SVGAGI. CDR3 loop: CASSTTGRTEAFF. Written as DNA, the CDR3 is TGTGCCAGCAGCACGACAGGGAGGACTGAAGCTTTCTTT.

This chain links TRBV28 with TRBJ2-7; D is perhaps TRBD1 (6 bases). This CDR3 is 12 amino acids long. With 5 bases removed from V and 3 bases from J, the gap between germline ends came to 8 bases. Germline CDR1 reads MDHEN; CDR2 reads SYDVKM. CDR3 bases: TGTGCCAGCAGTACAGGGAGCTACGAGCAGTACGTC. It yields the protein CASSTGSYEQYV.

The chain employs TRBV28 and TRBJ2-3, with 10 bases aligning to TRBD2. V dropped 2 bases and J dropped 7; count of bases not matched to a gene: 6. This CDR3 is built from 15 residues. CDR1 and CDR2 (germline): MDHEN, SYDVKM. CDR3 residues: CASSLSGGARYTQYF. CDR3 bases: TGTGCCAGCAGTTTAAGCGGGGGGGCCCGATATACGCAGTATTTT.

With respect to this clone: At one of its ends the junction is not consistent with the germline gene, which may arise from a read error. The V and J genes are TRBV5-8 and TRBJ1-5; D might be TRBD1 (5 bases). This CDR3 region has 15 residues. Looked up from germline, CDR1 is SGHTS and CDR2 is YDEGEE. The CDR3 region has the DNA TGTGCCAGCAGCTTGGACGGTCTTAAGGCTCAGGGCGAAATTTTT. The encoded protein is CASSLDGLKAQGEIF.

To note about this clone: Additional DNA sequences in this sample encode the identical CDR3. This sequence joins TRBV7-8 and TRBJ1-5; 11 bases are shared with TRBD1. This CDR3 has 15 amino acids. CDR1 and CDR2 (germline): SGHVS, FQNEAQ. V dropped 5 bases and J dropped 1; count of bases not matched to a gene: 1. For the CDR3, the DNA is TGTGCCAGCAGCCGGGACAGGGGGAGCAATCAGCCCCAGCATTTT. Its protein product is CASSRDRGSNQPQHF.

This clone was found once. This sequence joins TRBV3-1 (or the pseudogene TRBV3-2) and TRBJ1-2; tentatively, D is TRBD1 (6 bases). This CDR3 comprises 14 residues. The germline V gene encodes CDR1 LGHDT and CDR2 YNNKEL (reference sequence). With 5 bases removed from V and 8 bases from J, the gap between germline ends came to 18 bases. The CDR3 loop reads CASSSRGHTVGYTF. The CDR3 DNA reads TGTGCCAGCAGCAGTAGGGGACACACTGTCGGCTACACCTTC.

The chain couples TRBV18 to TRBJ2-3; 11 bases line up with TRBD1. V dropped 0 bases and J dropped 8; count of bases not matched to a gene: 4. Germline V gives CDR1 KGHSH, CDR2 LQKENI. The CDR3 is 15 residues long. CDR3 nucleotides: TGTGCCAGCTCACCACCCGGGACAGGGGGGGGTACGCAGTATTTT. Translating gives CASSPPGTGGGTQYF. Full variable domain (outside the CDR3, taken from reference TRBV18 and TRBJ2-3): NAGVMQNPRHLVRRRGQEARLRCSPMKGHSHVYWYRQLPEEGLKFMVYLQKENIIDESGMPKERFSAEFPKEGPSILRIQQVVRGDSAAYFCASSPPGTGGGTQYFGPGTRLTVL.

This rearrangement joins TRBV6-5 to TRBJ2-7; no reliable D call. CDR1 MNHEY and CDR2 SVGAGI come from the germline V gene. The CDR3 is made up of 12 amino acids. V was shortened by 6 bases and J by 0 bases, with 6 bases between the two germline ends. DNA of the CDR3: TGTGCCAGCAGCCATCCCTCCTACGAGCAGTACTTC. It is translated as CASSHPSYEQYF.

The chain has TRBV12-3 or TRBV12-4 and TRBJ1-6; D might be TRBD1 (6 bases). Trimming removed 6 bases at V and 5 bases at J, with 8 bases between. The length of the CDR3 is 13 residues. This CDR3 is CASRAGDNSPLHF. CDR3 in DNA: TGTGCCAGCAGGGCAGGGGATAATTCACCCCTCCACTTT.

The chain links TRBV18 to TRBJ2-3, with a weak D call TRBD2 (6 bases). This CDR3 has 15 amino acids. Trimming took 1 base from V and 4 from J, leaving 12 bases between them. Germline-derived CDR1 and CDR2 are KGHSH and LQKENI. The DNA of the CDR3 is TGTGCCAGCTCACCACGGGGGAGGAGAGCAGATACGCAGTATTTT. This gives the protein CASSPRGRRADTQYF.